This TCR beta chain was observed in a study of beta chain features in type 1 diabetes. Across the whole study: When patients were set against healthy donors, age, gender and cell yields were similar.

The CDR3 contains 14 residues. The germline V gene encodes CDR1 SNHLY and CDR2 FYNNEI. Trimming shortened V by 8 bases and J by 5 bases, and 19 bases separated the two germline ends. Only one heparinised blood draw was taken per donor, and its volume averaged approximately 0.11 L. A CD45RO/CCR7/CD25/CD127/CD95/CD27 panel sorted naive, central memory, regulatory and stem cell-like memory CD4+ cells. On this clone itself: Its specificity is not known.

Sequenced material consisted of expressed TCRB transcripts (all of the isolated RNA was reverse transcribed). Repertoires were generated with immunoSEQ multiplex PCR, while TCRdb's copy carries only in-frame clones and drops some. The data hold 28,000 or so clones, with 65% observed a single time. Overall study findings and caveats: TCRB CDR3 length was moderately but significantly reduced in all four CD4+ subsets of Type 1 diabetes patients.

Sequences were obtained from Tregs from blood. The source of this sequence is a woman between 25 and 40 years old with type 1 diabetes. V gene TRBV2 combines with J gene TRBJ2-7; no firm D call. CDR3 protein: CASHEQPEFHEQYF. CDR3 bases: TGTGCCAGCCATGAACAGCCCGAGTTCCACGAGCAGTACTTC.